The present entry profiles one T cell receptor (beta chain) with its context. This clonotype was observed a few times. Its antigen is not yet known. No much larger clone exists at a distance of one base, and base qualities are not known. This sample's treatment or condition label indicates: approximately nine-day PBMC culture with coronavirus spike peptide pools or control peptides (ViraFEST assay). CD4+ T cells from unexposed donors were collected before the COVID-19 pandemic (2011-2018). To expand antigen-specific T cells with peptide pools and then pick out the expanded clonotypes through TCR sequencing, the study relied on the ViraFEST assay. Around 2 million PBMCs per well were cultured in IMDM with 5% human AB serum and approximately 9.1 IU/ml IL-2, plus 10 ug/ml peptide pools. On days 3 and 7, half of the culture medium was replaced with fresh IL-2-containing medium. Once the cells had been in culture for about 10 days, the EasySep CD4+ T cell isolation kit was used to isolate CD4+ T cells by negative selection. As far as cell numbers permitted, CD4+ T cells from unexposed donors were tested for reactivity against SARS-CoV-2 S and N as well as four spike pools from common cold coronaviruses. PBMCs were separated from whole blood using Ficoll-Paque Plus gradient centrifugation and then either used fresh or cryopreserved at -140C. In general, triplicate wells were set up for every culture condition. Leukapheresis product for the unexposed donors was purchased commercially.

The library was prepared using PCR. DNA from cultured CD4+ T cells was subjected to TCR sequencing with the Oncomine TCR Beta short-read assay at the Johns Hopkins FTIC core. The QIAamp micro DNA kit was used to extract genomic DNA from the cultured CD4+ T cells. Oncomine TCR Beta libraries from cultured CD4+ T cells were pooled using unique dual indexes and sequenced on an Illumina iSeq 100. Per the source publication's procedure: Non-productive sequences were removed, and CDR3s that did not start with C, did not end with F or W, or were shorter than 7 amino acids were discarded. Antigen-specific clonotypes were identified with the MANAFEST web application by comparing peptide-stimulated wells with reference and other culture wells. For a clone to be called positive, the clone needed an FDR below 0.05, an odds ratio above 5, and a productive frequency above 0.1% in at least two of three replicate wells. Clonotypes that were significantly expanded in both SARS-CoV-2 spike wells and at least one common cold coronavirus spike condition were defined as cross-reactive. CDR3 homology was assessed with Levenshtein distances (stringdist) and unrooted phylogenetic trees (ape) in R version 3.6.1. Through fastp at Q25 and MiXCR, TCRdb rebuilt clones from the public reads, retaining in-frame beta chains. Each entry merges the rows of one CDR3 protein and shows their most common DNA and genes. The V and J calls reflect TCRdb's pipeline rather than the authors' work. For this sample the table gives fewer than 1,500 distinct CDR3 sequences, of which approximately 19% were detected only once. Roughly three fifths of the sample is taken by the ten largest.

The data originate from a study of vaccination and CD4 T cells after COVID-19 (dated 2022 in TCRdb). Describing the broader study: The convalescent cohort included six males and four females, with two Hispanic individuals, seven Caucasians, two Asians and one multiracial person. In ten to eleven COVID-19 convalescent patients and a handful of infection-naive healthy vaccine recipients, researchers compared the spike-specific CD4+ TCR repertoire from before mRNA vaccination with the repertoire from after. The time from the second vaccine dose to post-vaccine blood sampling had a median of 72 days and ranged from about 14 to 241 days. Each participant got two doses of either the Pfizer-BioNTech BNT162b2 vaccine (n=8) or the Moderna mRNA-1273 vaccine (n=2). Post-COVID blood samples were collected from convalescent patients a median of about 92 days after diagnosis, with a range of about 30 to 161 days. In an earlier paper using these donors, memory CD4+ T cell crossreactivity between SARS-CoV-2 and common cold coronavirus spike proteins was assessed at the TCR clonotype level. In control cultures, a CEFX viral epitope pool was used as positive control, an HIV-1 Nef peptide pool was used as negative control, or no peptide was added. Overlapping spike peptide pools from SARS-CoV-2 and from the common cold coronaviruses HCoV-NL63, HCoV-OC43 and HCoV-229E were used as culture stimuli.

CDR1 LGHNA and CDR2 YNFKEQ are derived from the germline V gene. From cysteine to phenylalanine, the CDR3 is 16 amino acids long. Kept here is only the CDR3 DNA, which spans 48 bases and is read in frame from base 1. Clipping removes 1 base from V and 4 bases from J, with 4 as the unmatched junction base count. Overall study results and their limits: Among the post-vaccine SARS-CoV-2-reactive clones in convalescent patients, a median approximately 86% showed up only after vaccination, which suggests vaccine-specific priming. Of the vaccine-specific clones found in convalescent patients, nearly all (304 of 307) were mono-reactive for SARS-CoV-2 spike instead of being cross-reactive with common cold coronaviruses. The number of convalescent patients in the study was relatively small, and the study did not examine early timepoints following natural infection. The median count of SARS-CoV-2-reactive clonotypes went up from 20 to 25 after infection to 30 to 40 after vaccination, although the change was not significant.

The receptor's source is a human donor in good health. The specimen sequenced was CD4+ T cells from blood, cultured in vitro. The rearrangement joined TRBV4-2 to TRBJ2-3, and 11 junction bases match TRBD2. The nucleotide sequence is given as TGTGCCAGCAGCCAAGCGTTAGCGGGAGGGGCAGATACGCAGTATTTT. Its protein reads: CASSQALAGGADTQYF.